These 7 T cell receptor beta chains share one sample of origin, sequenced in a study of persistence of HIV-infected CD4 T cells. Nonspecific anti-CD3/anti-CD28 bead stimulation represents the broad CD4+ T cell repertoire. Sorting selected CD4+ T cells upregulating both CD40 ligand and CD69. The libraries were made with immunoSEQ version 4 in survey mode. Assay used: immunoSEQ multiplex PCR; TCRdb lists only in-frame clones, some missing. The sample yields about 46,000 clones, 80% to 90% seen once. Their recognized antigens are unknown. The sample was CD4+ T cells sorted from PBMCs after roughly 18-hour stimulation, taken from a patient who received antiretroviral therapy. Receptor source: an adult woman with HIV who was CMV-seropositive.

The table lists this clone with a count of one. The CDR3 sequence: CASSPGLAGGQETQYF. The CDR3 coding sequence is TGCGCCAGCAGCCCGGGACTAGCGGGAGGCCAAGAGACCCAGTACTTC. The rearrangement links TRBV5-1 to TRBJ2-5; 15 nucleotides match TRBD2. In germline, CDR1 is SGHRS, CDR2 YFSETQ. J gave up 1 base and V 4 bases, and 2 bases lay outside the gene matches. The CDR3 contains 16 residues.

The rearrangement links TRBV5-4 to TRBJ2-2; 8 nucleotides match TRBD1. Trimming took 5 bases from V and 7 from J; bases not matched to a gene: 7. Germline loops: CDR1 SGHNT, CDR2 YYREEE (reference sequence). The CDR3 is 14 residues long. This chain's CDR3 is CASSPTGVVGELFF. CDR3 nucleotides: TGTGCCAGCAGTCCGACAGGGGTGGTCGGGGAGCTGTTTTTT.

CDR3 in DNA: TGCAGTGCTAGTGTAGCGGGTAGCTCCTACGAGCAGTACTTC. Amino acids: CSASVAGSSYEQYF. J is TRBJ2-7 and V is TRBV20-1, with TRBD2 matching 7 bases. The germline gives CDR1 DFQATT, CDR2 SNEGSKA (reference sequence). This CDR3 contains 14 residues. V lost 3 bases and J lost 0; bases outside the gene matches: 5.

The chain links TRBV11-3 to TRBJ1-2; perhaps TRBD1 as D (6 bases). This CDR3 contains 16 residues. Germline V gene sequence: CDR1 SGHNT, CDR2 YENEEA. The V end was cut by 1 base, the J end by 3 bases, with 15 bases between. CDR3 bases: TGTGCCAGCAGCTTAGTTTCGGGGGCGCTCCACTATGGCTACACCTTC. Translated, it gives CASSLVSGALHYGYTF.

The chain employs TRBV5-5 and TRBJ1-3; D unclear. The CDR3 has 15 residues. CDR1 SGHKS and CDR2 YYEKEE come from the germline V gene (reference sequence). The V end was cut by 2 bases, the J end by 4 bases, with 13 bases between. In DNA, the CDR3 is TGTGCCAGCAGCTTAGATCAGATTCCAGGAAACACCATATATTTT. This codes for CASSLDQIPGNTIYF. Looking up the rest from reference TRBV5-5 and TRBJ1-3 gives the full variable domain: DAGVTQSPTHLIKTRGQQVTLRCSPISGHKSVSWYQQVLGQGPQFIFQYYEKEERGRGNFPDRFSARQFPNYSSELNVNALLLGDSALYLCASSLDQIPGNTIYFGEGSWLTVV.

The CDR3 coding sequence is TGTGCCAGCAGCCCGCGTAGCTGGACACCAGCGGGACTTAATCAGCCCCAGCATTTT. The encoded protein is CASSPRSWTPAGLNQPQHF. The V and J genes are TRBV11-2 and TRBJ1-5; possible D gene TRBD1, 5 bases. The V and J ends lost 5 bases and 4 bases respectively, with 27 bases between them. The CDR3 is made up of 19 amino acids. Germline-derived CDR1 and CDR2 are SGHAT and FQNNGV.

The chain carries TRBV12-3 or TRBV12-4 and TRBJ2-7; 7 bases line up with TRBD1. J gave up 7 bases and V 6 bases, and 9 bases lay outside the gene matches. The CDR3 has 13 amino acids. The CDR3 region is CASSRDSAGEQYF. The CDR3 DNA reads as TGTGCCAGCAGCCGGGACAGCGCTGGAGAGCAGTACTTC.